The TCR beta chain under discussion was sequenced for a study of T-cell memory formation after mild COVID-19. This CDR3 region has 13 residues. This clonotype was counted a few times. In TCRdb, the 5' RACE reads were re-called with MiXCR into one record per CDR3 protein. The table shows approximately 250,000 distinct CDR3 sequences, with 16% occurring only once. This clonotype originated in a man aged 18 to 30 who had mild COVID-19 (a few samples of this study predate the infection). Cell type and time point are not known. The chain joins TRBV3-2 to TRBJ1-1; the table's D call of TRBD1 was not tested on the DNA. TRBV3-2 is reported as a pseudogene. The sample taken for sequencing was PBMCs or a T cell subset sorted from them (not recorded which). CDR3 sequence: CASSQPGNTEAFF. In DNA form, the CDR3 reads TGTGCCAGCAGCCAGCCGGGGAACACTGAAGCTTTCTTT.